A single sample gave rise to the 22 T cell receptor beta chains below, sequenced in a study of T cells in Graves' hyperthyroidism and ophthalmopathy. What was amplified from RNA transcripts were TCR beta CDR3 regions. The TCR CDR3 first-round RT-PCR relied on the HTBI primer set. From the multiplex PCR reads, TCRdb called clonotypes with MiXCR, one entry per CDR3 protein. The sample records hundreds of thousands of distinct CDR3 sequences, roughly a sixth being singletons. What was sequenced was blood. These receptors were collected from a woman between 45 and 60 years old with Graves' hyperthyroidism that later progressed to Graves' ophthalmopathy.

In this sample, this clonotype turned up many times. The chain is built from TRBV12-3 or TRBV12-4 and TRBJ2-1; 10 nucleotides align to TRBD1. This CDR3 comprises 15 residues. Losses at the gene ends were 1 base for V and 8 bases for J; bases not matched to a gene: 5. The CDR3 DNA reads TGTGCCAGCAGTTTAGGGACAGGGGGATCCGATGAGCAGTTCTTC. Translating it yields CASSLGTGGSDEQFF.

This clonotype was detected only a few times. The chain employs TRBV12-3 or TRBV12-4 and TRBJ1-4; TRBD1 might be the D (6 bases). V lost 7 bases and J lost 4, with 16 bases in between. This CDR3 region has 15 residues. Here the CDR3 DNA reads TGTGCCAGCATTCGGGACAACAGATATAATGAAAAACTGTTTTTT. It encodes CASIRDNRYNEKLFF.

This clonotype occurred a few times. The chain employs TRBV5-8 and TRBJ2-5; 7 bases map to TRBD2. The CDR3 contains 16 residues. V lost 4 bases and J lost 2; bases outside the gene matches: 11. Germline assignment: CDR1 SGHTS and CDR2 YDEGEE. CDR3 DNA sequence: TGTGCCAGCAGCGTACTTCTAGCGGTGGGGCAAGAGACCCAGTACTTC. Translated, it gives CASSVLLAVGQETQYF.

In its sample, this clonotype was seen a few times. The gene calls are TRBV19 and TRBJ2-1, with TRBD2 matching 11 bases. The V gene end was trimmed by 6 bases and the J gene end by 7 bases; junction bases not matched to a gene: 8. Germline CDR1 and CDR2: LNHDA and SQIVND (reference sequence). The CDR3 sequence is 15 residues long. Here the CDR3 reads CASRWLAGGGNEQFF. CDR3 nucleotide sequence: TGTGCCAGTAGGTGGCTAGCGGGGGGCGGGAATGAGCAGTTCTTC. The variable domain in full, completed from reference TRBV19 and TRBJ2-1, reads DGGITQSPKYLFRKEGQNVTLSCEQNLNHDAMYWYRQDPGQGLRLIYYSQIVNDFQKGDIAEGYSVSREKKESFPLTVTSAQKNPTAFYLCASRWLAGGGNEQFFGPGTRLTVL.

This clonotype turned up a few times. The chain links TRBV10-2 to TRBJ2-2, with D maybe TRBD2 (6 bases). This CDR3 comprises 15 residues. V was clipped by 4 bases and J by 5 bases, with 14 bases between them. The germline V gene has CDR1 WSHSY and CDR2 SAAADI. The CDR3 reads CASSGGVRHTGELFF. CDR3 DNA: TGCGCCAGCAGTGGGGGGGTTCGTCATACCGGGGAGCTGTTTTTT.

This clonotype was counted once. The chain carries TRBV7-6 and TRBJ2-7; TRBD1 aligns across 9 bases. V trimming: 5 bases; J trimming: 0 bases; junction bases outside the gene matches: 5. The V gene's germline CDR1 is SGHVS and CDR2 FNYEAQ. This CDR3 comprises 15 residues. In DNA, the CDR3 is TGTGCCAGCAGCAGTCGGGACAGGGACTCCTACGAGCAGTACTTC. Protein product: CASSSRDRDSYEQYF.

This chain links TRBV5-6 with TRBJ2-5; D might be TRBD2 (5 bases). The CDR3 covers 12 residues. Germline V lookup: CDR1 SGHDT, CDR2 YYEEEE. The V and J ends lost 4 bases and 6 bases respectively, with 10 bases between them. The CDR3 nucleotides are TGTGCCAGCAGCGCCCGGAGGCAGACCCAGTACTTC. It specifies CASSARRQTQYF.

Regarding this clonotype: A read error is possible here, since a much larger clone lies one base away. J is TRBJ2-5 and V is TRBV7-2; TRBD1 might be the D (5 bases). Germline CDR1 SGHTA, CDR2 FQGNSA. Trimming removed 1 base from V and 1 base from J, with 7 bases in between. CDR3 length: 14 amino acids. The CDR3 DNA reads as TGTGCCAGCAGCTTAGTCAGGGCCCAAGAGACCCAGTACTTC. Its translation is CASSLVRAQETQYF.

This chain joins TRBV9 and TRBJ2-5; the D gene is possibly TRBD2 (6 bases). Deletions cut 4 bases from V and 0 bases from J, with 13 bases between. Looked up from germline, CDR1 is SGDLS and CDR2 is YYNGEE. The CDR3 has 15 residues. The CDR3 here is CASSPGDHNQETQYF. CDR3 coding DNA: TGTGCCAGCAGCCCGGGGGACCACAACCAAGAGACCCAGTACTTC.

This clonotype appeared a few times. The chain combines TRBV15 with TRBJ1-6; unclear D gene. CDR3 length: 13 residues. CDR1 and CDR2 from the germline V gene are LNHNV and YYDKDF (reference sequence). Trimming left V 0 bases short and J 11 bases short, with 8 bases between. The DNA for the CDR3 is TGTGCCACCAGCAGAGATCGTGGAGCACCCCTCCACTTT. Protein product: CATSRDRGAPLHF.

This clonotype was detected many times. The chain recombines TRBV3-1 with TRBJ2-3; TRBD2 agrees at 8 bases. Unmatched junction bases numbered 3, after V lost 3 bases and J lost 1 base. CDR1 is LGHDT and CDR2 is YNNKEL in the germline V gene (reference sequence). The CDR3 is 15 amino acids. The CDR3 loop is CASSHGGARTDTQYF. The CDR3 nucleotides read TGTGCCAGCAGCCACGGGGGGGCCCGCACAGATACGCAGTATTTT.

This clonotype showed up many times. This CDR3 reads CASSQAGEAFF. In nucleotides, the CDR3 is TGTGCCAGCAGCCAAGCGGGTGAAGCTTTCTTT. The V gene is TRBV3-1, the J gene TRBJ1-1, with D uncertain. This CDR3 spans 11 amino acids. Germline assignment: CDR1 LGHDT and CDR2 YNNKEL (reference sequence). The V gene lost 1 base and the J gene lost 7 bases, with 4 bases spanning the gap.

This clonotype showed up just a few times. The chain is built from TRBV11-2 and TRBJ2-4, with 7 bases identical to TRBD1. The CDR3 is 15 residues long. CDR1 is SGHAT and CDR2 is FQNNGV in the germline V gene. V dropped 2 bases and J dropped 5; count of bases not matched to a gene: 6. For the CDR3, the DNA is TGTGCCAGCAGCTTATCTGCAGGGGGACAAAACATTCAGTACTTC. It encodes CASSLSAGGQNIQYF.

V gene TRBV29-1 combines with J gene TRBJ1-6, with 7 bases aligning to TRBD1. Trimming cost V 6 bases and J 6 bases; bases outside gene matches: 8. Germline CDR1 is SQVTM and CDR2 is ANQGSEA. The CDR3 consists of 14 residues. CDR3 sequence: CSVGTGEGNSPLHF. The CDR3, as DNA: TGCAGCGTCGGAACAGGGGAGGGTAATTCACCCCTCCACTTT.

This clonotype has just a few counts. The chain carries TRBV5-1 and TRBJ2-1; 8 bases line up with TRBD2. Trimming at V came to 4 bases and at J to 10 bases, leaving 16 bases not matched to a gene. The CDR3 covers 16 residues. The germline V gene has CDR1 SGHRS and CDR2 YFSETQ. The CDR3 reads CASSPTSVPSHGEQFF. CDR3 DNA sequence: TGCGCCAGCAGCCCGACTAGCGTTCCCTCCCATGGGGAGCAGTTCTTC. The whole variable domain, filled in from reference TRBV5-1 and TRBJ2-1, reads KAGVTQTPRYLIKTRGQQVTLSCSPISGHRSVSWYQQTPGQGLQFLFEYFSETQRNKGNFPGRFSGRQFSNSRSEMNVSTLELGDSALYLCASSPTSVPSHGEQFFGPGTRLTVL.

There are many counts of this clonotype. The genes are TRBV7-9 and TRBJ2-7; 7 nucleotides agree with TRBD1. The CDR3 has 13 amino acids. Germline CDR1 and CDR2: SEHNR and FQNEAQ (reference sequence). V trimming: 5 bases; J trimming: 2 bases; junction bases outside the gene matches: 3. The CDR3 reads CASSPTGPYEQYF. CDR3 DNA sequence: TGTGCCAGCAGCCCGACAGGGCCCTACGAGCAGTACTTC.

This clonotype has a count of ten or more. V gene TRBV6-2 or TRBV6-3 combines with J gene TRBJ1-2, with a possible D match to TRBD1 (5 bases). The CDR3 runs 15 residues. The germline CDR1 and CDR2 sequences are MNHEY and SVGEGT. V lost 0 bases, J lost 3 bases, and 11 bases lay in between. This CDR3 reads CASSYSGQGDYGYTF. CDR3 nucleotide sequence: TGTGCCAGCAGTTACTCAGGGCAGGGCGACTATGGCTACACCTTC.

This chain links TRBV7-6 with TRBJ1-1; tentative D call: TRBD1 (5 bases). V was cut by 1 base and J by 4 bases, with 13 bases left in between. Germline V gives CDR1 SGHVS, CDR2 FNYEAQ. The length of the CDR3 is 15 residues. CDR3 region: CASSLGGWGTTEAFF. The CDR3 nucleotides read TGTGCCAGCAGCTTAGGGGGTTGGGGGACCACTGAAGCTTTCTTT.

There are a few counts of this clonotype. V gene TRBV29-1 combines with J gene TRBJ2-1, with 10 bases lining up with TRBD1. Germline V lookup: CDR1 SQVTM, CDR2 ANQGSEA. CDR3 length: 13 residues. V shed 5 bases and J 4 bases; nucleotides not matched to a gene: 2. The CDR3 sequence: CSVLGQGYNEQFF. CDR3 sequence (DNA): TGCAGCGTTTTGGGACAGGGGTACAATGAGCAGTTCTTC.

V gene TRBV6-1 combines with J gene TRBJ2-5, with D maybe TRBD1 (5 bases). The CDR3 consists of 15 residues. Looked up from germline, CDR1 is MNHNS and CDR2 is SASEGT. Trimming stripped 0 bases from V and 5 bases from J, with 13 bases between. The CDR3 loop is CASSEAVDTRETQYF. The CDR3 DNA follows: TGTGCCAGCAGTGAAGCAGTGGACACCCGGGAGACCCAGTACTTC.

Many counts were recorded for this clonotype. This chain uses TRBV7-8 with TRBJ2-6, with a weak D call TRBD1 (5 bases). CDR3 length: 18 residues. The germline V gene encodes CDR1 SGHVS and CDR2 FQNEAQ. The V gene lost 1 base and the J gene lost 0 bases, with 13 bases spanning the gap. CDR3 coding DNA: TGTGCCAGCAGCTTAGTAGGGGCCCTCATCTCTGGGGCCAACGTCCTGACTTTC. Translated: CASSLVGALISGANVLTF.

There are a few counts of this clonotype. The chain joins TRBV7-9 to TRBJ2-2, with 8 nucleotides matching TRBD1. The V and J ends lost 5 bases and 7 bases, in that order; junction bases with no gene match: 6. This CDR3 has 14 residues. Germline CDR1 reads SEHNR; CDR2 reads FQNEAQ (reference sequence). The CDR3 DNA reads as TGTGCCAGCAGCCAACAGGGGGACGACGGGGAGCTGTTTTTT. Its translation: CASSQQGDDGELFF.